This passage covers 27 T cell receptor beta chains from one sample sequenced in a study of T cell responses to AZD1222 COVID-19 vaccine. The table came from immunoSEQ multiplex PCR; TCRdb's copy has only in-frame clones and leaves some out. This sample yields roughly 130,000 clones, of which 90% to 95% are seen a single time; 6.6% belongs to the top ten. The specimen comprised peripheral blood, sampled on day 0 of AZD1222 vaccination. The receptors originated from an adult in good health.

This clone occurred once. The rearrangement joins TRBV7-9 to TRBJ1-2; 7 bases align to TRBD1. The germline gives CDR1 SEHNR, CDR2 FQNEAQ (reference sequence). CDR3 length: 15 amino acids. V dropped 1 base and J dropped 1; count of bases not matched to a gene: 3. CDR3 bases: TGTGCCAGCAGCTTAGAACAGGGGTTTAACTATGGCTACACCTTC. Translated, it gives CASSLEQGFNYGYTF.

This chain links TRBV11-2 with TRBJ2-7; TRBD1 might be the D (5 bases). CDR3 length: 14 residues. CDR1 and CDR2 (germline): SGHAT, FQNNGV. The V gene lost 3 bases and the J gene lost 3 bases, with 12 bases spanning the gap. This CDR3 reads CASSFIKGFYEQYF. The CDR3 DNA is TGTGCCAGCAGCTTCATTAAGGGGTTCTACGAGCAGTACTTC.

The chain is built from TRBV30 and TRBJ1-1, with 9 bases aligning to TRBD1. J lost 0 bases, V lost 4 bases, and 12 bases had no gene match. Looked up from germline, CDR1 is GTSNPN and CDR2 is SVGIG (reference sequence). This CDR3 is 17 amino acids long. The CDR3 loop is CAWNQDRGLYMNTEAFF. In nucleotides, the CDR3 is TGTGCCTGGAACCAGGACAGGGGTCTTTACATGAACACTGAAGCTTTCTTT.

The chain uses TRBV16 and TRBJ2-7; the match to TRBD1 covers 12 bases. Germline V gene data show CDR1 as KGHSY and CDR2 as FQNENV. The CDR3 is 18 amino acids. After removal of 0 bases from V and 3 bases from J, the junction contained 9 bases not matched to a gene. CDR3 sequence: CASSQSYGTGGTNYEQYF. The CDR3 region has the DNA TGTGCCAGCAGCCAATCGTACGGGACAGGGGGCACTAACTACGAGCAGTACTTC.

The rearrangement links TRBV29-1 to TRBJ1-1; D ambiguous. CDR1 SQVTM and CDR2 ANQGSEA come from the germline V gene. The CDR3 totals 14 residues. Trimming shortened V by 7 bases and J by 1 base, and 16 bases separated the two germline ends. The chain's CDR3 is CSARWRQENTEAFF. CDR3 bases: TGCAGCGCCAGGTGGCGGCAGGAGAACACTGAAGCTTTCTTT.

The rearrangement links TRBV7-9 to TRBJ1-6; TRBD1 matches 9 bases. Trimming removed 5 bases from V and 7 bases from J; junction bases left unmatched: 3. Germline V gene sequence: CDR1 SEHNR, CDR2 FQNEAQ (reference sequence). The CDR3 totals 14 residues. This chain's CDR3 is CASSIGTGNSPLHF. In DNA, the CDR3 is TGTGCCAGCAGCATTGGGACAGGGAATTCACCCCTCCACTTT.

The chain uses TRBV7-2 and TRBJ1-5; a weak D match, TRBD1 (5 bases). Germline V gene sequence: CDR1 SGHTA, CDR2 FQGNSA. V was pared by 0 bases and J by 6 bases, with 12 bases between. The CDR3 is 15 amino acids. CDR3 protein: CASSLAVGVGQPQHF. The DNA for the CDR3 is TGTGCCAGCAGCTTAGCCGTGGGGGTCGGTCAGCCCCAGCATTTT.

The rearrangement uses TRBV7-3 and TRBJ2-2; 7 bases fit TRBD1. The CDR3 is 16 amino acids. V gave up 6 bases and J gave up 0 bases; unmatched junction bases: 7. The germline V gene has CDR1 SGHTA and CDR2 FQGTGA. The CDR3 nucleotides are TGTGCCAGCAGTCGACAGGGCCCGACGAACACCGGGGAGCTGTTTTTT. It translates to CASSRQGPTNTGELFF.

The chain carries TRBV5-1 and TRBJ2-2; D perhaps matches TRBD2 (6 bases). Per germline, CDR1 SGHRS and CDR2 YFSETQ. Trimming left V 0 bases short and J 1 base short, with 7 bases between. This CDR3 region has 15 residues. CDR3 sequence (DNA): TGCGCCAGCAGCTTGGCGGGGGAGAACACCGGGGAGCTGTTTTTT. It codes for CASSLAGENTGELFF.

This clone was detected only a few times. The chain joins TRBV2 to TRBJ1-3; 12 bases are a match to TRBD1. The germline CDR1 and CDR2 sequences are SNHLY and FYNNEI. The CDR3 consists of 22 residues. J gave up 0 bases and V 3 bases, and 18 bases lay outside the gene matches. For the CDR3, the DNA is TGTGCCAGCAGTGATACCTACGCCCCCGGGACAGGGGGCCCGAGCTCTGGAAACACCATATATTTT. Protein product: CASSDTYAPGTGGPSSGNTIYF. Based on the CDR3 plus reference TRBV2 and TRBJ1-3, the full variable domain is EPEVTQTPSHQVTQMGQEVILRCVPISNHLYFYWYRQILGQKVEFLVSFYNNEISEKSEIFDDQFSVERPDGSNFTLKIRSTKLEDSAMYFCASSDTYAPGTGGPSSGNTIYFGEGSWLTVV.

CDR3 bases: TGCAGCGCTATAATCGACAGCGTGGCGTTCTTC. Protein: CSAIIDSVAFF. This sequence joins TRBV29-1 and TRBJ2-1, with D possibly being TRBD1 (5 bases). Germline CDR1 and CDR2: SQVTM and ANQGSEA. Trimming shortened V by 7 bases and J by 15 bases, and 19 bases separated the two germline ends. This CDR3 has 11 residues.

V usage is TRBV6-5 and J usage is TRBJ1-5; D ambiguous. This CDR3 has 12 residues. The germline V and J ends were trimmed by 8 bases and 6 bases, with 11 bases remaining between them. The germline CDR1 and CDR2 sequences are MNHEY and SVGAGI. In DNA form, the CDR3 reads TGTGCCAGCGGCCTAAGTGGTCAGCCCCAGCATTTT. Translation gives CASGLSGQPQHF.

The V call is TRBV7-2, the J call TRBJ2-1, with 7 bases matching TRBD2. Germline trimming cut 5 bases from V and 10 bases from J; bases unmatched to any gene: 5. The V gene's germline CDR1 is SGHTA and CDR2 FQGNSA. CDR3 size: 12 residues. The CDR3 reads CASSRSGSEQFF. CDR3 nucleotides: TGTGCCAGCAGCCGTAGCGGGTCCGAGCAGTTCTTC. Full variable domain (remainder filled in from reference TRBV7-2 and TRBJ2-1): GAGVSQSPSNKVTEKGKDVELRCDPISGHTALYWYRQSLGQGLEFLIYFQGNSAPDKSGLPSDRFSAERTGGSVSTLTIQRTQQEDSAVYLCASSRSGSEQFFGPGTRLTVL.

The chain couples TRBV19 to TRBJ2-1; D remains unclear. Germline CDR1 and CDR2: LNHDA and SQIVND (reference sequence). The germline V and J ends were trimmed by 8 bases and 10 bases, with 12 bases remaining between them. The CDR3 has 11 residues. For the CDR3, the DNA is TGTGCCAGTGGTGGGCGGTGGGAGCAGTTCTTC. This translates into CASGGRWEQFF.

The rearrangement links TRBV7-2 to TRBJ2-3; TRBD2 agrees at 7 bases. This CDR3 has 17 residues. CDR1 and CDR2 from the germline V gene are SGHTA and FQGNSA. J was trimmed by 4 bases and V by 5 bases; bases with no gene match: 15. CDR3 DNA: TGTGCCAGCAGCATGATATGGACTAGAATAAGAGCAGATACGCAGTATTTT. The encoded protein is CASSMIWTRIRADTQYF.

The V and J genes are TRBV5-1 and TRBJ2-7, with D perhaps matching TRBD1 (6 bases). CDR1 and CDR2 from the germline V gene are SGHRS and YFSETQ. Trimming left V 2 bases short and J 0 bases short, with 6 bases between. The CDR3 spans 13 residues. The CDR3 sequence is CASSLQGSYEQYF. The CDR3 DNA reads as TGCGCCAGCAGCTTACAGGGCTCCTACGAGCAGTACTTC.

A remark on this clone: A junction boundary mismatches the germline segment, possibly from a read error. The CDR3 sequence: CASSERGNSEAFF. DNA of the CDR3: TGTGCCAGCAGTGAGAGGGGGAACTCTGAAGCTTTCTTT. The J gene is TRBJ1-1, the V gene TRBV2; weak D call: TRBD1 (6 bases). The CDR3 runs to 13 residues. The V gene's germline CDR1 is SNHLY and CDR2 FYNNEI.

The CDR3 here is CASSKGTEAFF. CDR3 DNA: TGTGCCAGCTCTAAGGGCACTGAAGCTTTCTTT. This chain links TRBV28 with TRBJ1-1; D is undetermined. The CDR3 loop spans 11 amino acids. Germline CDR1 is MDHEN and CDR2 is SYDVKM. Trimming removed 8 bases from V and 4 bases from J, with 8 bases in between. Together with reference TRBV28 and TRBJ1-1, the CDR3 gives the full variable domain: DVKVTQSSRYLVKRTGEKVFLECVQDMDHENMFWYRQDPGLGLRLIYFSYDVKMKEKGDIPEGYSVSREKKERFSLILESASTNQTSMYLCASSKGTEAFFGQGTRLTVV.

Only one count was recorded for this clone. V is TRBV5-1 and J is TRBJ2-7; D may be TRBD2 (5 bases). The CDR3 extends over 13 amino acids. V was clipped by 4 bases and J by 7 bases, with 15 bases between them. The germline V gene encodes CDR1 SGHRS and CDR2 YFSETQ. CDR3 amino acids: CASSVEGVEEQYF. Here the CDR3 DNA reads TGCGCCAGCAGCGTCGAGGGAGTGGAAGAGCAGTACTTC.

This clone was recorded only once. The gene calls are TRBV28 and TRBJ1-2; D may be TRBD1 (5 bases). The CDR3 is 16 residues long. V lost 5 bases and J lost 5, with 21 bases in between. Germline-derived CDR1 and CDR2 are MDHEN and SYDVKM. The CDR3 DNA reads TGTGCCAGCAGTGGGGCGGGCGAAGAAAAAGGGTATGGCTACACCTTC. Translation gives CASSGAGEEKGYGYTF.

The rearrangement joins TRBV4-1 to TRBJ2-1; the D gene could be TRBD1 or TRBD2 (6 bases each). The V and J ends lost 0 bases and 6 bases respectively, with 9 bases between them. Germline CDR1 reads MGHRA; CDR2 reads YSYEKL. The length of the CDR3 is 14 residues. The DNA for the CDR3 is TGCGCCAGCAGCCAAGATGGGGGGCGCAATGAGCAGTTCTTC. It is translated as CASSQDGGRNEQFF.

This clone was detected once. V gene TRBV19 combines with J gene TRBJ2-2, with TRBD1 matching over 7 bases. Germline V lookup: CDR1 LNHDA, CDR2 SQIVND (reference sequence). V trimming: 7 bases; J trimming: 4 bases; junction bases outside the gene matches: 6. CDR3 length: 14 amino acids. The CDR3, as DNA: TGTGCCAGTAAGGTGACAGGGCGCACCGGGGAGCTGTTTTTT. It encodes CASKVTGRTGELFF.

The rearrangement joins TRBV2 to TRBJ2-7, with 7 nucleotides matching TRBD1. The CDR3 contains 13 residues. Germline loops: CDR1 SNHLY, CDR2 FYNNEI. Losses at the gene ends were 11 bases for V and 0 bases for J; bases not matched to a gene: 7. CDR3 sequence: CAGGQPNSYEQYF. For the CDR3, the DNA is TGTGCCGGGGGACAGCCGAACTCCTACGAGCAGTACTTC.

The J gene is TRBJ2-7, the V gene TRBV12-5, with D perhaps matching TRBD1 (7 bases). The V gene lost 1 base and the J gene lost 4 bases, with 14 bases spanning the gap. Germline lookup yields CDR1 LGHNT and CDR2 FRNRAP. CDR3 length: 15 residues. CDR3 sequence: CASGLAGGRTYEQYF. CDR3 DNA: TGTGCTAGTGGTTTGGCAGGGGGGAGGACATACGAGCAGTACTTC.

This chain joins TRBV30 and TRBJ2-7, with 7 positions matching TRBD1. V lost 5 bases to trimming and J lost 2 bases; unmatched junction nucleotides: 6. The CDR3 sequence is 13 residues long. The V gene's germline CDR1 is GTSNPN and CDR2 SVGIG (reference sequence). This CDR3 reads CAWGPGTAYEQYF. In DNA form, the CDR3 reads TGTGCCTGGGGCCCCGGGACAGCCTACGAGCAGTACTTC.

The chain joins TRBV27 to TRBJ1-5; no clear D. This CDR3 spans 14 amino acids. Germline values: CDR1 MNHEY, CDR2 SMNVEV (reference sequence). Trimming took off 8 bases at V and 0 bases at J, with 11 bases between the two ends. The CDR3 protein is CASGYLDSNQPQHF. In DNA, the CDR3 is TGTGCCAGCGGGTACTTGGATAGCAATCAGCCCCAGCATTTT.

The CDR3 loop is CASSRLQAYEQYF. The CDR3 DNA reads as TGTGCCAGCAGTCGTCTACAGGCTTACGAGCAGTACTTC. This chain links TRBV28 with TRBJ2-7, with D perhaps TRBD1 (5 bases). The CDR3 length is 13 residues. V lost 5 bases, J lost 4 bases, and 12 bases lay in between. Germline V CDR1 and CDR2: MDHEN, SYDVKM. Full variable domain (outside the CDR3, taken from reference TRBV28 and TRBJ2-7): DVKVTQSSRYLVKRTGEKVFLECVQDMDHENMFWYRQDPGLGLRLIYFSYDVKMKEKGDIPEGYSVSREKKERFSLILESASTNQTSMYLCASSRLQAYEQYFGPGTRLTVT.